The 2 T cell receptor beta chains below come from one sample, sequenced in a study of shared clonotypes between healthy human individuals. Sequencing used immunoSEQ multiplex PCR; TCRdb keeps in-frame clones, though not all of them. The repertoire holds hundreds of thousands of clones, with 76% as singletons. The sequenced sample was PBMCs. The origin of the receptors is a woman aged 40 to 55 in good health. Some clones in this sample may be carry-over from other donors' samples.

This clone was seen once. With a much larger clone just one base away, this may be a read error. CDR3 in amino acids: CASSLTANTEAFF. CDR3 sequence (DNA): TGTGCCAGCAGCTTGACAGCGAACACTGAAGCTTTCTTT. The chain is built from TRBV5-4 and TRBJ1-1; D gene ambiguous. V dropped 1 base and J dropped 1 base, with 5 bases sitting between them. This CDR3 has 13 residues. The germline V gene encodes CDR1 SGHNT and CDR2 YYREEE (reference sequence).

The chain links TRBV30 to TRBJ2-7; TRBD1 matches 8 bases. The germline CDR1 and CDR2 sequences are GTSNPN and SVGIG (reference sequence). The length of the CDR3 is 13 residues. The CDR3 is CAHRGAHTYEQYF. The CDR3 DNA is TGTGCTCACAGGGGGGCTCATACCTACGAGCAGTACTTC.